The 2 T cell receptor beta chains given below trace back to one sample, sequenced in a study of technical replicates of blood from a few donors. TCRdb keeps only in-frame clones here, not all; method: immunoSEQ multiplex PCR. The table lists roughly 60,000 clones, 85% to 90% of them singletons. Sequences were obtained from PBMCs. The receptor source for this set is a human donor in good health. Some clones in this sample may be carry-over from other donors' samples.

The V and J genes are TRBV11-1 and TRBJ1-2; D perhaps matches TRBD1 (5 bases). The germline gives CDR1 SGHAT, CDR2 FQDESV (reference sequence). The CDR3 extends over 18 amino acids. Deletions cut 1 base from V and 3 bases from J, with 21 bases between. This CDR3 is CASSLGLGRPSPDYGYTF. The DNA for the CDR3 is TGTGCCAGCAGCTTAGGTTTGGGGCGTCCGTCCCCTGACTATGGCTACACCTTC.

The V gene is TRBV6-5, the J gene TRBJ1-5; D perhaps matches TRBD1 (5 bases). Germline V gene lookup returns CDR1 MNHEY and CDR2 SVGAGI. The V end lost 4 bases, the J end lost 3 bases, and 13 bases lay between the germline ends. This CDR3 region has 15 residues. The CDR3 loop reads CASSSLGGPNQPQHF. The CDR3 nucleotides are TGTGCCAGCAGTTCCCTCGGGGGTCCCAATCAGCCCCAGCATTTT.